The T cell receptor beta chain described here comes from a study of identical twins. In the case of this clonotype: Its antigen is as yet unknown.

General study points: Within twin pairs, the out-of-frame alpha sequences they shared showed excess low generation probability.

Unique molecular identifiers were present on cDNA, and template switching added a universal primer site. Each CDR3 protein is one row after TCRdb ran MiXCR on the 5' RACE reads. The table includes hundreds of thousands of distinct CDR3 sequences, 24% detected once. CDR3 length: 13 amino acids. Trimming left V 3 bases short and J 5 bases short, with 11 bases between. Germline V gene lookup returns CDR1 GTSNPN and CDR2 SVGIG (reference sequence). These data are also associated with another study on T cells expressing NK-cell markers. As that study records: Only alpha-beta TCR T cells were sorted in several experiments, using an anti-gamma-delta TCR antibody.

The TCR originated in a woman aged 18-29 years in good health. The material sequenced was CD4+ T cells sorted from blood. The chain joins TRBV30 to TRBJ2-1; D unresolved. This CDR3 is CAWSRLSDNEQFF. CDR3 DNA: TGTGCCTGGAGCAGGTTGTCCGACAATGAGCAGTTCTTC.